Below are 19 T cell receptor beta chains sequenced from a single sample in a study of regulatory T cells in long-lasting Graves disease (dated by TCRdb to the early 2020s). The time point label, as the study defines it: persistent/refractory GD, antithyroid drugs over 5 years with positive TRAb. For both TCR sequencing and RNA sequencing, RNA was extracted from PBMCs in TRIzol. To prepare the library, multiplex PCR was applied. This sample was sequenced with an Illumina HiSeq 4000. iRepertoire HTBI primers and Arm-PCR amplification of CDR3 regions were used to construct TCR beta libraries. The public reads were reprocessed in TCRdb via fastp at Q25 and MiXCR, keeping in-frame beta chains. Entries are consolidated by CDR3 protein sequence, retaining the most common genes and DNA. The table for this sample lists about half a million distinct CDR3 sequences; about 20% of them were counted only once. The ten largest clones represent around 13% of the sample.

The material was peripheral blood mononuclear cells (PBMCs), obtained when the disease was refractory, from a patient treated with antithyroid drugs. The receptors derive from a female donor with Graves disease.

This clonotype has at least ten counts. The V call is TRBV28, the J call TRBJ2-7; 14 nucleotides agree with TRBD2. The ends lost 10 bases at V and 2 bases at J; junction bases unmatched: 7. The CDR3 sequence is 15 residues long. Germline values: CDR1 MDHEN, CDR2 SYDVKM. The CDR3 DNA is TGTGCCACCATGACGGGACTAGCGGGGGCCTACGAGCAGTACTTC. Amino acids: CATMTGLAGAYEQYF.

In this sample, this clonotype turned up a few times. This chain uses TRBV20-1 with TRBJ2-7; possibly TRBD1 or TRBD2 for D (5 bases each). The V end lost 3 bases, the J end lost 0 bases, and 15 bases lay between the germline ends. The CDR3 totals 15 residues. CDR1 is DFQATT and CDR2 is SNEGSKA in the germline V gene (reference sequence). The CDR3 nucleotides read TGCAGTGCTAGTACCGGGGCTGAAATCTCCTACGAGCAGTACTTC. It is translated as CSASTGAEISYEQYF.

This clonotype was counted ten times or more. This rearrangement joins TRBV7-8 to TRBJ2-5; D assignment may be TRBD1 or TRBD2 (6 bases each). This CDR3 has 16 amino acids. Germline CDR1 is SGHVS and CDR2 is FQNEAQ. Trimming removed 1 base at V and 1 base at J, with 13 bases between. CDR3 coding DNA: TGTGCCAGCAGCTTAGGGTCGGGGGCCCTCCAAGAGACCCAGTACTTC. Protein: CASSLGSGALQETQYF. Complete variable domain (other parts from reference TRBV7-8 and TRBJ2-5): GAGVSQSPRYKVAKRGQDVALRCDPISGHVSLFWYQQALGQGPEFLTYFQNEAQLDKSGLPSDRFFAERPEGSVSTLKIQRTQQEDSAVYLCASSLGSGALQETQYFGPGTRLLVL.

Worth noting for this clonotype: A much larger clone lies a single base off, so this may be a read error. V and J are TRBV6-1 and TRBJ1-1; 9 bases are a match to TRBD1. The trim removed 8 bases at V and 2 bases at J, leaving 6 bases unmatched. The germline CDR1 and CDR2 sequences are MNHNS and SASEGT. CDR3 size: 14 residues. The chain's CDR3 is CASGTQGANTEAFF. The CDR3 nucleotides read TGTGCCAGCGGTACACAGGGGGCTAACACTGAAGCTTTCTTT.

The genes are TRBV19 and TRBJ2-1; D is perhaps TRBD2 (7 bases). Trimming removed 7 bases from V and 6 bases from J, with 19 bases in between. CDR3 length: 15 amino acids. Germline lookup yields CDR1 LNHDA and CDR2 SQIVND (reference sequence). The CDR3 sequence is CASTLVGRGRNEQFF. CDR3 coding DNA: TGTGCCAGTACCCTCGTTGGGCGGGGGCGCAATGAGCAGTTCTTC. Filled out from reference TRBV19 and TRBJ2-1, the complete variable domain reads DGGITQSPKYLFRKEGQNVTLSCEQNLNHDAMYWYRQDPGQGLRLIYYSQIVNDFQKGDIAEGYSVSREKKESFPLTVTSAQKNPTAFYLCASTLVGRGRNEQFFGPGTRLTVL.

This clonotype was observed at least ten times. The V and J genes are TRBV6-5 and TRBJ1-1; possible D gene TRBD1, 6 bases. CDR1 and CDR2 (germline): MNHEY, SVGAGI. This CDR3 is 15 amino acids long. Trimming removed 4 bases from V and 0 bases from J, with 12 bases in between. Written as DNA, the CDR3 is TGTGCCAGCAGTTTGAACAGGGACCTGAACACTGAAGCTTTCTTT. This translates into CASSLNRDLNTEAFF.

Many counts were recorded for this clonotype. The rearrangement links TRBV28 to TRBJ1-5, with 7 bases fitting TRBD1. Germline trimming cut 3 bases from V and 15 bases from J; bases unmatched to any gene: 11. CDR1 MDHEN and CDR2 SYDVKM come from the germline V gene. This CDR3 comprises 13 residues. The CDR3 DNA follows: TGTGCCAGCAGTTTCCTTCAGGGGGGTTCCTGGCATTTT. Its protein is CASSFLQGGSWHF.

In this sample, this clonotype turned up a few times. The chain recombines TRBV4-1 with TRBJ1-1; D gene uncertain. The CDR3 has 15 amino acids. Germline loops: CDR1 MGHRA, CDR2 YSYEKL. Trimming shortened V by 3 bases and J by 3 bases, and 14 bases separated the two germline ends. CDR3 in amino acids: CASSQTTPWDTEAFF. The CDR3 coding sequence is TGCGCCAGCAGCCAGACGACACCGTGGGACACTGAAGCTTTCTTT.

The genes are TRBV6-1 and TRBJ1-1; 7 nucleotides agree with TRBD1. The CDR3 consists of 15 residues. Per germline, CDR1 MNHNS and CDR2 SASEGT. Unmatched junction bases numbered 8, after V lost 6 bases and J lost 1 base. The CDR3 region has the DNA TGTGCCAGCAGCCAATTCGGGACAGCGAACACTGAAGCTTTCTTT. Translation gives CASSQFGTANTEAFF.

This clonotype was seen a few times. The chain employs TRBV6-4 and TRBJ1-5; 10 bases align to TRBD1. The ends lost 5 bases at V and 6 bases at J; junction bases unmatched: 4. The CDR3 totals 14 residues. The germline V gene encodes CDR1 MRHNA and CDR2 SNTAGT. This CDR3 is CASSFDRGRQPQHF. The CDR3 DNA follows: TGTGCCAGCAGTTTTGACAGGGGGCGTCAGCCCCAGCATTTT.

This clonotype has more than one count but fewer than ten. The chain has TRBV7-2 and TRBJ2-5; 9 positions agree with TRBD1. The trim removed 0 bases at V and 5 bases at J, leaving 13 bases unmatched. Germline V lookup: CDR1 SGHTA, CDR2 FQGNSA. This CDR3 region has 18 residues. This CDR3 reads CASSLAPGQGKKGETQYF. The CDR3 DNA is TGTGCCAGCAGCTTAGCGCCCGGACAGGGGAAAAAAGGGGAGACCCAGTACTTC.

This clonotype has a count of ten or more. The rearrangement uses TRBV13 and TRBJ1-1; unclear D gene. Looked up from germline, CDR1 is PRHDT and CDR2 is FYEKMQ (reference sequence). The V and J ends lost 6 bases and 0 bases respectively, with 11 bases between them. CDR3 size: 14 residues. The CDR3 DNA follows: TGTGCCAGCAGTGCGGCCGCCATGAACACTGAAGCTTTCTTT. Protein product: CASSAAAMNTEAFF. Full variable domain (rest looked up from reference TRBV13 and TRBJ1-1): AAGVIQSPRHLIKEKRETATLKCYPIPRHDTVYWYQQGPGQDPQFLISFYEKMQSDKGSIPDRFSAQQFSDYHSELNMSSLELGDSALYFCASSAAAMNTEAFFGQGTRLTVV.

The chain uses TRBV15 and TRBJ2-7, with 13 nucleotides matching TRBD2. V dropped 5 bases and J dropped 12; count of bases not matched to a gene: 7. The CDR3 consists of 13 residues. Per the germline V gene, CDR1 is LNHNV and CDR2 is YYDKDF (reference sequence). CDR3 sequence: CATSGGLAGALYF. The CDR3 DNA reads TGTGCCACCAGCGGTGGACTAGCGGGAGCCCTGTACTTC.

The V and J genes are TRBV20-1 and TRBJ1-2, with 7 nucleotides matching TRBD1. V gave up 5 bases and J gave up 6 bases; unmatched junction bases: 12. CDR1 and CDR2 (germline): DFQATT, SNEGSKA (reference sequence). The CDR3 spans 14 residues. The DNA for the CDR3 is TGCAGTGCTGAAAACCCGGGACAGACAGATGGCTACACCTTC. Its protein product is CSAENPGQTDGYTF.

This clonotype was observed a handful of times. The chain is built from TRBV7-2 and TRBJ2-2; 8 bases are a match to TRBD2. V lost 4 bases, J lost 4 bases, and 5 bases stayed unmatched. Germline V lookup: CDR1 SGHTA, CDR2 FQGNSA. This CDR3 is built from 15 residues. The CDR3 DNA follows: TGTGCCAGCAGCTCGCGGGGGGAAAGCACCGGGGAGCTGTTTTTT. Translating it yields CASSSRGESTGELFF.

A note on this clonotype: Since a much larger clone is just one base distant, this may be a read error. The J gene is TRBJ1-2, the V gene TRBV2, with 7 bases that match TRBD1. The CDR3 runs to 14 residues. The J segment lost 6 bases and the V segment lost 5 bases, leaving 9 bases of the junction unmatched. Germline assignment: CDR1 SNHLY and CDR2 FYNNEI. The CDR3 sequence is CASSLRTGKNGYTF. The DNA of the CDR3 is TGTGCCAGCAGTCTCCGGACAGGAAAGAATGGCTACACCTTC.

The chain employs TRBV12-3 or TRBV12-4 and TRBJ1-5, with D unresolved. V lost 3 bases, J lost 4 bases, and 7 bases lay in between. The CDR3 spans 13 residues. In nucleotides, the CDR3 is TGTGCCAGCAGTTTTCAGGCTAATCAGCCCCAGCATTTT. It is translated as CASSFQANQPQHF.

This clonotype appeared many times. The gene calls are TRBV11-2 and TRBJ2-2; possibly TRBD1 or TRBD2 for D (5 bases each). In germline, CDR1 is SGHAT, CDR2 FQNNGV. There are 15 residues in the CDR3. The ends were cut back, 5 bases at V and 1 base at J, with 11 bases in the middle. CDR3 coding DNA: TGTGCCAGCAGCCAGGGACGGCAGAACACCGGGGAGCTGTTTTTT. Translated, it gives CASSQGRQNTGELFF.

This clonotype was recorded at least ten times. The rearrangement links TRBV28 to TRBJ2-2; 10 nucleotides align to TRBD2. CDR1 is MDHEN and CDR2 is SYDVKM in the germline V gene. Germline trimming cut 6 bases from V and 6 bases from J; bases unmatched to any gene: 4. The CDR3 covers 14 residues. CDR3 amino acids: CASRSSGSSGELFF. CDR3 sequence (DNA): TGTGCCAGCAGATCTAGCGGGAGCTCCGGGGAGCTGTTTTTT.